This T cell receptor (beta chain) derives from a study of Ad26.COV2.S vaccination and SARS-CoV-2 variants. Study overall: The donor belonged to the COV1001 Ad26.COV2.S trial arm.

Treatment given: some 19 received Ad26.COV2.S at low or high dose, single or two shots; roughly five received placebo; per-sample allocation not given. Sampling was done on day 63 after the first vaccine or placebo injection. Wuhan-strain SARS-CoV-2 spike was expressed by the Ad26 vector that made up the vaccine. Broader study findings: Placebo recipients trailed vaccine recipients in spike-specific TCR breadth.

This CDR3 has 14 residues. Germline lookup yields CDR1 SGHRS and CDR2 YFSETQ. Assay used: immunoSEQ multiplex PCR; TCRdb lists only in-frame clones, some missing. Of a few hundred thousand clones listed, 85% to 90% were seen once; the top ten hold less than 4%. A word on this clone: Its specificity is unknown. A junction boundary mismatches the germline segment, possibly from a read error.

This chain uses TRBV5-1 with TRBJ2-3; 8 bases line up with TRBD2. The source of this sequence is a person aged 18-60 years who received the Ad26.COV2.S COVID-19 vaccine or a placebo. Sequencing was performed on peripheral blood, taken in a trial of Ad26.COV2.S vaccine versus placebo. The CDR3: CTSSPRGGADTQYF. CDR3 DNA sequence: TGCACCAGCAGCCCCCGGGGGGGGGCCGATACGCAGTATTTT.